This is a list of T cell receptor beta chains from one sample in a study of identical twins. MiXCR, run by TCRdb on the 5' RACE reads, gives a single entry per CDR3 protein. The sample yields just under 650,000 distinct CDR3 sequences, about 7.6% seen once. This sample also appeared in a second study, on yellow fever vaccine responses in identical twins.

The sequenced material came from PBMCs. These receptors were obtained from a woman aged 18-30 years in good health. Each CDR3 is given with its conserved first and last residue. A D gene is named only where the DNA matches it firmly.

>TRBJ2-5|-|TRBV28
CASSWETQYF
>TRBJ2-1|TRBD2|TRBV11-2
CASSSWGERENEQFF
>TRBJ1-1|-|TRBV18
CASSRQEVNTEAFF
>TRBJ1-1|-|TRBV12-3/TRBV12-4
CASSWTDTEAFF
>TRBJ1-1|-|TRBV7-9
CASSSWDTEAFF
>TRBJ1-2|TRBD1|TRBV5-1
CASSLGGTGNGYTF
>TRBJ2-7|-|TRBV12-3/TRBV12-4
CASSLRNQDSALRGQYF
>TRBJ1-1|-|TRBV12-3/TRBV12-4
CASSLSGSGNTEAFF
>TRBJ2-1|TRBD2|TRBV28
CASSPGTSGIYNEQFF
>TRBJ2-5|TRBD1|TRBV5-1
CASSTTGLETQYF
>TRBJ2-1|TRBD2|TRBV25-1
CASSGRSGRGNEQFF
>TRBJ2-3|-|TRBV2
CASKGSGTSPADTQYF
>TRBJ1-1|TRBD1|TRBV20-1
CSARQGVMNTEAFF
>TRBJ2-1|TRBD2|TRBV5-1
CASSFGGAGNEQFF
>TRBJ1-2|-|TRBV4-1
CASSQAYTTEGGYTF
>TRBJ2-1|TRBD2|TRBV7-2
CASSDRTRPGEQFF
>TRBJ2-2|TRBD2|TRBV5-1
CASTGTSGTGTGELFF
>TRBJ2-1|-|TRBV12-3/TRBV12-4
CASSPRAIDEQFF
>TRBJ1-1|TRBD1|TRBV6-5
CASGHPGTENTEAFF
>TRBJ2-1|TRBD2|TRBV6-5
CASSYKRETYNEQFF